This T cell receptor beta chain stems from a study of T cells after yellow fever vaccination. Whole-study context: SMART-Seq v4 Ultra Low Input handled preparation of low-cell-number fractions.

This clonotype was observed a handful of times. Its antigen is unidentified. In making TCR cDNA, 5'RACE template switching added a universal primer site and UMIs to it. Each CDR3 protein gets one entry after TCRdb re-called the 5' RACE reads with MiXCR. The sample lists about 170,000 distinct CDR3 sequences, approximately 6.2% occurring once. Study-wide results and limits: The study found a weaker secondary response that peaked faster, day 5 versus 15. A large majority of primary-vaccination clones showed up again after the booster (96% CD4, around 85% CD8).

CDR1 and CDR2 from the germline V gene are SGHTA and FQGNSA. The CDR3 length is 15 residues. V gave up 1 base and J gave up 6 bases, with 16 bases separating them. This clonotype originated in a man aged 18 to 30 who received the YFV17D yellow fever vaccine. The gene calls are TRBV7-2 and TRBJ2-7, with a weak D call TRBD2 (6 bases). This specimen consisted of CD4+ T cells sorted from PBMCs, obtained on the day of the first yellow fever vaccination. CDR3 coding DNA: TGTGCCAGCAGCTTAGACGGGGGTGTGAGGGGCGAGCAGTACTTC. It encodes CASSLDGGVRGEQYF.